The 15 T cell receptor beta chains presented below share a single source sample, sequenced in a study of blood T cell repertoires in COVID-19 (dated by TCRdb to about 2020). Receptors were amplified or captured by the immunoSEQ multiplex PCR assay. The immuneACCESS repertoire file appears here via TCRdb, limited to in-frame rearrangements. These files lack a portion of the clones; in checked studies, under half of the deficit traces to unresolved V genes, and the cause of the others is not known. A total of approximately 300,000 clones appear in this sample, 85% to 90% of them only once. Roughly 0.8% of the sample goes to the ten largest clones. Sequenced: peripheral blood. The receptors shown here come from a man aged 30-40 years with acute or convalescent COVID-19.

V is TRBV19 and J is TRBJ1-5; 7 nucleotides line up with TRBD1. The V gene's germline CDR1 is LNHDA and CDR2 SQIVND (reference sequence). Trimming cost V 2 bases and J 6 bases; bases outside gene matches: 7. This CDR3 is 15 amino acids long. The CDR3 sequence: CASSIIDRAIQPQHF. The CDR3, as DNA: TGTGCCAGTAGTATAATCGACAGGGCTATTCAGCCCCAGCATTTT.

The V gene is TRBV27, the J gene TRBJ1-5; D perhaps matches TRBD1 (6 bases). Trimming stripped 2 bases from V and 6 bases from J, with 11 bases between. Germline V gene lookup returns CDR1 MNHEY and CDR2 SMNVEV (reference sequence). This CDR3 is 14 amino acids long. The CDR3: CASSLMGAGQPQHF. CDR3 nucleotide sequence: TGTGCCAGCAGTTTAATGGGGGCCGGTCAGCCCCAGCATTTT.

The chain joins TRBV3-1 (or the pseudogene TRBV3-2) to TRBJ1-2, with unresolved D. The length of the CDR3 is 17 residues. Trimming took 4 bases from V and 4 from J, leaving 22 bases between them. Germline V gene lookup returns CDR1 LGHDT and CDR2 YNNKEL (reference sequence). As DNA, the CDR3 is TGTGCCAGCAGCCCACCCGAACGTAGACGGGATTTCTATGGCTACACCTTC. This sequence encodes CASSPPERRRDFYGYTF.

Only one count was recorded for this clone. The rearrangement joins TRBV6-5 to TRBJ1-1, with a possible D match to TRBD1 (6 bases). V was shortened by 5 bases and J by 10 bases, with 20 bases between the two germline ends. Germline CDR1 is MNHEY and CDR2 is SVGAGI. This CDR3 contains 14 residues. CDR3 coding DNA: TGTGCCAGCAGTCGTGGGACAACCCCTGGCAGAGCTTTCTTT. Translating gives CASSRGTTPGRAFF.

The V and J genes are TRBV28 and TRBJ1-1; D is undetermined. This CDR3 contains 12 residues. V shed 4 bases and J shed 9 bases, with 12 bases lying between them. From germline, CDR1 is MDHEN and CDR2 SYDVKM. The CDR3 DNA reads as TGTGCCAGCAGTTCCCTTCGAGCCCAAGCTTTCTTT. It is translated as CASSSLRAQAFF.

The V gene is TRBV5-6, the J gene TRBJ1-5; D remains unclear. Germline-derived CDR1 and CDR2 are SGHDT and YYEEEE. This CDR3 spans 15 amino acids. V lost 0 bases to trimming and J lost 7 bases, with 14 bases between them. The CDR3 bases are TGTGCCAGCAGCTTGGGCCCGATGCGGGGACAGCCCCAGCATTTT. Residues: CASSLGPMRGQPQHF.

This clone has just one count. The chain recombines TRBV7-2 with TRBJ2-5; 10 nucleotides align to TRBD2. Germline V gives CDR1 SGHTA, CDR2 FQGNSA. The CDR3 loop spans 14 amino acids. V was pared by 2 bases and J by 4 bases, with 1 base of the junction left unmatched. CDR3 nucleotides: TGTGCCAGCAGCTTAAGCGGGAGGGGAGAGACCCAGTACTTC. Amino acids: CASSLSGRGETQYF.

The DNA for the CDR3 is TGTGCCAGCAGTGGCGATAGGTCAGGGATGAACACTGAAGCTTTCTTT. This encodes CASSGDRSGMNTEAFF. J is TRBJ1-1 and V is TRBV28, with D perhaps TRBD1 (5 bases). Germline V gene lookup returns CDR1 MDHEN and CDR2 SYDVKM. The CDR3 runs to 16 residues. V was clipped by 5 bases and J by 0 bases, with 16 bases between them. Filled out from reference TRBV28 and TRBJ1-1, the complete variable domain reads DVKVTQSSRYLVKRTGEKVFLECVQDMDHENMFWYRQDPGLGLRLIYFSYDVKMKEKGDIPEGYSVSREKKERFSLILESASTNQTSMYLCASSGDRSGMNTEAFFGQGTRLTVV.

The V and J genes are TRBV5-5 and TRBJ1-4; D not resolved. CDR3 length: 13 amino acids. CDR1 and CDR2 from the germline V gene are SGHKS and YYEKEE (reference sequence). Trimming stripped 2 bases from V and 3 bases from J, with 5 bases between. The CDR3, as DNA: TGTGCCAGCAGCTTCGGTCCTAATGAAAAACTGTTTTTT. Its protein product is CASSFGPNEKLFF.

The chain combines TRBV18 with TRBJ1-4; 7 bases line up with TRBD1. CDR1 is KGHSH, CDR2 LQKENI, per germline. This CDR3 comprises 14 residues. V shed 3 bases and J 8 bases; nucleotides not matched to a gene: 6. The CDR3 sequence is CASSPRQGREKLFF. Written as DNA, the CDR3 is TGTGCCAGCTCACCTAGACAGGGAAGAGAAAAACTGTTTTTT.

This clone appeared a single time. The CDR3 loop reads CASSVGTGQAYEQYF. CDR3 coding DNA: TGTGCCAGCAGCGTAGGGACAGGGCAAGCCTACGAGCAGTACTTC. This chain uses TRBV9 with TRBJ2-7; 8 bases fit TRBD1. Unmatched junction bases numbered 4, after V lost 0 bases and J lost 2 bases. Germline-derived CDR1 and CDR2 are SGDLS and YYNGEE. The CDR3 extends over 15 amino acids.

The chain recombines TRBV6-5 with TRBJ1-2; 9 bases fit TRBD1. This CDR3 spans 12 amino acids. The J segment lost 6 bases and the V segment lost 6 bases, leaving 2 bases of the junction unmatched. Germline-derived CDR1 and CDR2 are MNHEY and SVGAGI. Here the CDR3 DNA reads TGTGCCAGCAGCGGGACAGGGCATGGCTACACCTTC. This translates into CASSGTGHGYTF.

This chain links TRBV5-8 with TRBJ2-5, with TRBD1 matching 11 bases. The CDR3 has 15 amino acids. V was clipped by 4 bases and J by 5 bases; unmatched bases: 7. CDR1 is SGHTS, CDR2 YDEGEE, per germline. The CDR3 loop reads CASSRRTGGVETQYF. In nucleotides, the CDR3 is TGTGCCAGCAGCAGGAGGACAGGGGGCGTGGAGACCCAGTACTTC. Full variable domain (remainder filled in from reference TRBV5-8 and TRBJ2-5): EAGVTQSPTHLIKTRGQQATLRCSPISGHTSVYWYQQALGLGLQFLLWYDEGEERNRGNFPPRFSGRQFPNYSSELNVNALELEDSALYLCASSRRTGGVETQYFGPGTRLLVL.

The V call is TRBV5-6, the J call TRBJ1-2; D uncertain. The CDR3 is 14 residues long. V lost 4 bases and J lost 4, with 14 bases in between. Germline CDR1 is SGHDT and CDR2 is YYEEEE. The CDR3: CASSETNGRYGYTF. The CDR3 nucleotides read TGTGCCAGCAGCGAAACGAATGGGCGCTATGGCTACACCTTC.

V usage is TRBV5-6 and J usage is TRBJ1-6; 9 nucleotides align to TRBD1. The germline CDR1 and CDR2 sequences are SGHDT and YYEEEE. The ends lost 5 bases at V and 9 bases at J; junction bases unmatched: 3. The CDR3 has 13 amino acids. DNA for the CDR3: TGTGCCAGCAGACGACAGGGGGGTTCACCCCTCCACTTT. This gives the protein CASRRQGGSPLHF. Full variable domain (missing parts from reference TRBV5-6 and TRBJ1-6): DAGVTQSPTHLIKTRGQQVTLRCSPKSGHDTVSWYQQALGQGPQFIFQYYEEEERQRGNFPDRFSGHQFPNYSSELNVNALLLGDSALYLCASRRQGGSPLHFGNGTRLTVT.